This T cell receptor beta chain was obtained from a study of naive CD8 T cells in extremely preterm neonates. The study's findings and limits: Limitations included small sample size and variable preterm productive templates. Preterm infants showed shorter CDR3s, fewer N additions and less trimming than older groups. Term neonates about 0.4%, young children 0.025% to 0.035%, adults about 0.0091%; preterm neonates shared 2.7%.

In regard to this clone: The antigen is undetermined.

Only in-frame clones appear in the TCRdb table, and some are missing; sequencing was by immunoSEQ multiplex PCR. The profile shows 5,500 to 6,500 clones, roughly 97% of them singletons. The germline V gene has CDR1 LNHDA and CDR2 SQIVND (reference sequence). V shed 5 bases and J 4 bases; nucleotides not matched to a gene: 12. This CDR3 has 17 residues. Per sample, roughly 17,000 to 100,000 naive CD8+ cells were sorted. This receptor was taken from a human donor in good health. Material: naive CD8+ T cells from blood. The rearrangement joins TRBV19 to TRBJ2-3; 10 positions match TRBD2. CDR3 sequence: CASSLSGRATGADTQYF. The CDR3 DNA sequence: TGTGCCAGTAGTCTAAGCGGGAGGGCCACCGGGGCAGATACGCAGTATTTT.